The 21 T cell receptor beta chains below come from one sample, sequenced in a study of patients and donors after allogeneic stem cell transplantation. TCRdb analysed the RT-PCR reads with MiXCR anew, one entry per CDR3 protein. The sample shows about 160,000 distinct CDR3 sequences, approximately 37% of them seen only once. The sequenced material came from blood, either unsorted or a sorted T cell fraction (not recorded which). The receptors were sampled from a human donor who was either an allogeneic HSCT recipient or a stem cell or donor lymphocyte infusion donor (not recorded which). It is not recorded whose cells these are; they may come from a transplant donor.

This clonotype showed up just a few times. V usage is TRBV4-3 and J usage is TRBJ2-3; D is possibly TRBD2 (6 bases). The CDR3 runs 18 residues. Trimming took 4 bases from V and 5 from J, leaving 25 bases between them. The germline V gene has CDR1 LGHNA and CDR2 YSLEER. This chain's CDR3 is CASSRSWDSPLRGDTQYF. In DNA form, the CDR3 reads TGCGCCAGCAGCCGCTCATGGGACTCACCGTTAAGGGGAGATACGCAGTATTTT.

The chain is built from TRBV9 and TRBJ2-7; unclear D gene. The germline V gene has CDR1 SGDLS and CDR2 YYNGEE. The CDR3 has 12 residues. Trimming stripped 0 bases from V and 7 bases from J, with 8 bases between. The CDR3 spells CASSVDNGEQYF. Written as DNA, the CDR3 is TGTGCCAGCAGCGTAGACAATGGGGAGCAGTACTTC.

V usage is TRBV9 and J usage is TRBJ2-3; D unclear. CDR1 and CDR2 (germline): SGDLS, YYNGEE. The CDR3 spans 15 residues. Trimming removed 0 bases at V and 2 bases at J, with 10 bases between. This CDR3 reads CASSVAIAHTDTQYF. CDR3 DNA sequence: TGTGCCAGCAGCGTAGCCATAGCCCACACAGATACGCAGTATTTT. Complete variable domain (other parts from reference TRBV9 and TRBJ2-3): DSGVTQTPKHLITATGQRVTLRCSPRSGDLSVYWYQQSLDQGLQFLIQYYNGEERAKGNILERFSAQQFPDLHSELNLSSLELGDSALYFCASSVAIAHTDTQYFGPGTRLTVL.

This chain joins TRBV5-1 and TRBJ1-1; D is unclear. Germline V gene lookup returns CDR1 SGHRS and CDR2 YFSETQ. This CDR3 is built from 16 residues. Trimming stripped 3 bases from V and 4 bases from J, with 19 bases between. The CDR3 sequence is CASSSSQNLPSTEAFF. In DNA, the CDR3 is TGCGCCAGCAGCTCGTCTCAGAACCTACCGAGCACTGAAGCTTTCTTT.

This clonotype was counted a few times. The chain recombines TRBV15 with TRBJ1-1; D might be TRBD1 (5 bases). V was pared by 1 base and J by 3 bases, with 12 bases between. Per the germline V gene, CDR1 is LNHNV and CDR2 is YYDKDF (reference sequence). CDR3 length: 15 residues. CDR3 in DNA: TGTGCCACCAGCAGAGGGGACTGGGGGGACACTGAAGCTTTCTTT. Translation gives CATSRGDWGDTEAFF.

The chain has TRBV5-1 and TRBJ2-4; D gene uncertain. V was cut by 4 bases and J by 7 bases, with 12 bases left in between. Germline CDR1 SGHRS, CDR2 YFSETQ. This CDR3 spans 13 amino acids. CDR3 in amino acids: CASSLTKDNIQYF. Written as DNA, the CDR3 is TGCGCCAGCAGCCTCACGAAGGATAACATTCAGTACTTC.

This clonotype was found a few times. This chain uses TRBV27 with TRBJ2-1; 12 bases agree with TRBD2. This CDR3 contains 17 residues. Germline V lookup: CDR1 MNHEY, CDR2 SMNVEV (reference sequence). J lost 7 bases, V lost 0 bases, and 7 bases had no gene match. CDR3 sequence reads: CASSLSASGGAVNEQFF. DNA of the CDR3: TGTGCCAGCAGTTTATCGGCTAGCGGGGGGGCCGTGAATGAGCAGTTCTTC.

This clonotype was seen repeatedly, ten times or more. V gene TRBV29-1 combines with J gene TRBJ2-1; 9 nucleotides match TRBD2. CDR3 length equals 14 residues. Germline CDR1 reads SQVTM; CDR2 reads ANQGSEA. V lost 2 bases to trimming and J lost 9 bases; unmatched junction nucleotides: 8. Written as DNA, the CDR3 is TGCAGCGTTGAAAGGCGGGGGGGCCGTGGTGAGCAGTTCTTC. Encoded protein: CSVERRGGRGEQFF.

The chain employs TRBV28 and TRBJ1-5; D not resolved. This CDR3 contains 14 residues. V was cut by 3 bases and J by 5 bases, with 11 bases left in between. The germline gives CDR1 MDHEN, CDR2 SYDVKM. CDR3 loop: CASSFHGVYQPQHF. In nucleotides, the CDR3 is TGTGCCAGCAGTTTTCACGGCGTTTATCAGCCCCAGCATTTT.

The rearrangement joins TRBV12-3 or TRBV12-4 to TRBJ1-5, with TRBD1 as a possible D gene (5 bases). The CDR3 loop spans 14 amino acids. Trimming removed 4 bases at V and 0 bases at J, with 7 bases between. CDR3 nucleotide sequence: TGTGCCAGCAGTTGGCAGGGTAGCAATCAGCCCCAGCATTTT. Protein: CASSWQGSNQPQHF.

This chain uses TRBV27 with TRBJ1-1; 9 bases fit TRBD1. Unmatched junction bases numbered 8, after V lost 6 bases and J lost 6 bases. CDR1 and CDR2 (germline): MNHEY, SMNVEV (reference sequence). The CDR3 runs 14 residues. The CDR3 DNA follows: TGTGCCAGCAGCTCACAGGGGGCGGAATCTGAAGCTTTCTTT. Protein product: CASSSQGAESEAFF.

This clonotype came up a few times. The rearrangement uses TRBV25-1 and TRBJ1-1; D perhaps matches TRBD1 (5 bases). This CDR3 is built from 12 residues. Trimming shortened V by 3 bases and J by 7 bases, and 9 bases separated the two germline ends. Per germline, CDR1 MGHDK and CDR2 SYGVNS. The CDR3 region has the DNA TGTGCCAGCAGTGACGACAGACTTGAAGCTTTCTTT. It encodes CASSDDRLEAFF.

The V and J genes are TRBV12-3 or TRBV12-4 and TRBJ2-5; D uncertain. Between the trimmed V and J ends, which lost 2 bases and 3 bases, there was a span of 7 bases. This CDR3 region has 13 residues. Written as DNA, the CDR3 is TGTGCCAGCAGTTTATTCCCTGAAGAGACCCAGTACTTC. Its translation: CASSLFPEETQYF.

This clonotype was seen a handful of times. The J gene is TRBJ2-5, the V gene TRBV9; 10 positions match TRBD2. The V gene's germline CDR1 is SGDLS and CDR2 YYNGEE. This CDR3 region has 15 residues. The J segment lost 6 bases and the V segment lost 3 bases, leaving 8 bases of the junction unmatched. The CDR3 reads CASSEAGGPMKTQYF. CDR3 in DNA: TGTGCCAGCAGCGAAGCGGGGGGGCCGATGAAGACCCAGTACTTC.

This chain joins TRBV7-8 and TRBJ2-3; 8 positions agree with TRBD2. CDR1 SGHVS and CDR2 FQNEAQ come from the germline V gene. J was trimmed by 6 bases and V by 1 base; bases with no gene match: 6. CDR3 length: 15 residues. The DNA of the CDR3 is TGTGCCAGCAGCTTAGTGGCGTGGACTAGCGATACGCAGTATTTT. It is translated as CASSLVAWTSDTQYF.

The CDR3 sequence is CASSLGLAGLQETQYF. For the CDR3, the DNA is TGTGCCAGCAGCTTAGGACTAGCGGGGCTTCAAGAGACCCAGTACTTC. The J gene is TRBJ2-5, the V gene TRBV9; 12 bases match TRBD2. Germline V gene data show CDR1 as SGDLS and CDR2 as YYNGEE. The CDR3 loop spans 16 amino acids. J was trimmed by 2 bases and V by 4 bases; bases with no gene match: 6.

This clonotype was counted only a few times. The chain carries TRBV7-2 and TRBJ1-2; 7 positions agree with TRBD1. Germline-derived CDR1 and CDR2 are SGHTA and FQGNSA. CDR3 length equals 15 residues. J lost 4 bases, V lost 2 bases, and 7 bases had no gene match. This CDR3 is CASSLSTGEPYGYTF. Here the CDR3 DNA reads TGTGCCAGCAGCTTAAGCACAGGGGAGCCCTATGGCTACACCTTC.

This clonotype was seen a few times. The V and J genes are TRBV12-3 or TRBV12-4 and TRBJ1-4, with a weak D call TRBD1 (6 bases). Trimming shortened V by 0 bases and J by 6 bases, and 11 bases separated the two germline ends. The CDR3 covers 15 residues. The CDR3 loop reads CASSLALGGHEKLFF. CDR3 bases: TGTGCCAGCAGTTTAGCGCTAGGGGGGCATGAAAAACTGTTTTTT.

This clonotype was detected many times. The rearrangement uses TRBV4-2 and TRBJ1-6, with unresolved D. CDR3 size: 15 residues. V lost 4 bases to trimming and J lost 6 bases, with 13 bases between them. The germline V gene has CDR1 LGHNA and CDR2 YNFKEQ. The CDR3 is CASSLLRRFNSPLHF. The DNA of the CDR3 is TGTGCCAGCAGCCTACTGAGGAGATTTAATTCACCCCTCCACTTT.

This clonotype was counted a few times. The rearrangement links TRBV9 to TRBJ1-1, with D unresolved. Germline CDR1 and CDR2: SGDLS and YYNGEE. With 4 bases removed from V and 3 bases from J, the gap between germline ends came to 7 bases. The CDR3 sequence is 12 residues long. CDR3 sequence reads: CASSPPYTEAFF. The CDR3 region has the DNA TGTGCCAGCAGCCCCCCGTACACTGAAGCTTTCTTT.

V and J are TRBV2 and TRBJ2-2; 12 nucleotides line up with TRBD2. V was clipped by 5 bases and J by 2 bases; unmatched bases: 12. Germline CDR1 reads SNHLY; CDR2 reads FYNNEI. There are 19 residues in the CDR3. The CDR3, as DNA: TGTGCCAGCAGTCCCGAGCCTTCTAGCGGGGGGGTCAACACCGGGGAGCTGTTTTTT. Protein: CASSPEPSSGGVNTGELFF.